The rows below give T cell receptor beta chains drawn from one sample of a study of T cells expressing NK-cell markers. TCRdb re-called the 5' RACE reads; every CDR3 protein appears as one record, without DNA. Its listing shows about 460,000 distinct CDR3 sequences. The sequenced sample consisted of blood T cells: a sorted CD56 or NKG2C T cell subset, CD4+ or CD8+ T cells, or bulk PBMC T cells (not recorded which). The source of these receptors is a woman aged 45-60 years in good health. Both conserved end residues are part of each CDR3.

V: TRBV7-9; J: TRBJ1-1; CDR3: CASSLTPPPNTEAFF
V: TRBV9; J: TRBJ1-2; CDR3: CASSPPDRANTNYGYTF
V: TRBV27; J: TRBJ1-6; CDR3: CASSSRQGKSSPLHF
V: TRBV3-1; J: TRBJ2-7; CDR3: CASSLGQVTYEQYF
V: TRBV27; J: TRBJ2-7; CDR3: CASTPTSGSRIVFYEQYF
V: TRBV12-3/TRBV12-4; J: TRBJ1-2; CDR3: CASRKGTISYTF
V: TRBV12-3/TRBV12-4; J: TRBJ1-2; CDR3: CASSFGVNYGYTF
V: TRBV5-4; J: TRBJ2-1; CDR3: CASSLEIGRTDEQFF
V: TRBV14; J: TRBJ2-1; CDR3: CASSPGGRAYEQFF
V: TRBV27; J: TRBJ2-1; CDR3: CASSLTEGGQFF
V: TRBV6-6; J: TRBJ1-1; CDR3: CASTKVGPEAFF
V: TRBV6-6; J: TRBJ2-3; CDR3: CASSYSGTTTDTQYF
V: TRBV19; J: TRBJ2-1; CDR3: CASTLLAGVRNEQFF
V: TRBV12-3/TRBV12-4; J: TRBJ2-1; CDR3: CASSFRTSGRSYNEQFF
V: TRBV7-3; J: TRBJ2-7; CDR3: CASSSYRGALCSCVQYF
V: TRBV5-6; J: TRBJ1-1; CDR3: CASSSTGEDDAFF
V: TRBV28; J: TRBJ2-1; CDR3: CASTTLTGYNEQFF
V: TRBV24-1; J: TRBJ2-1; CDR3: CATSPAWSYNEQFF
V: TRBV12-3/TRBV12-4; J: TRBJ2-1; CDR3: CASIFSVTYNEQFF
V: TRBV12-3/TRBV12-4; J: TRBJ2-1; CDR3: CASSSVSGSRYNEQFF
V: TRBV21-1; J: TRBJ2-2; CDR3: CASSKEARANTGELFF
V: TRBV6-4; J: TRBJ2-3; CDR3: CASSVGTDRTDTQYF
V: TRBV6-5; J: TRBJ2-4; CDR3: CASSQRTSRDIQYF
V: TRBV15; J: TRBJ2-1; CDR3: CATRTKTYNEQFF
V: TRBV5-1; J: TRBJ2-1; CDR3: CASSLRTSRNEQFF
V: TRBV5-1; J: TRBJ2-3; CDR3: CASSLETPTDTQYF
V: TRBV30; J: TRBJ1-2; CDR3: CAWSRQSGGYTF
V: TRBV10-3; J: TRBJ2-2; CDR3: CAISEGLAGNTGELFF
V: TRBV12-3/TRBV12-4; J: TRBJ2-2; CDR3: CASRVDRGRSTGELFF
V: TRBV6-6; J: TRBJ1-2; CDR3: CASRPYQRGGAGYTF
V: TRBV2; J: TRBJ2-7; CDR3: CASSEIARGHSYEQYF
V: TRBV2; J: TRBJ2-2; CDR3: CASSVWDRGRGKNTGELFF
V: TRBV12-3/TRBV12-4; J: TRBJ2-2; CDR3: CASSFGRRRTGELFF
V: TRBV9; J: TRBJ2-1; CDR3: CASSVVEDSGEQFF
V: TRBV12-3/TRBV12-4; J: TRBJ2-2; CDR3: CASQGTKRTGELFF
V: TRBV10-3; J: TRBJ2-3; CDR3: CAISERRASGVSTDTQYF
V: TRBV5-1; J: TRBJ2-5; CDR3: CASSSGFGTSGFGATQYF
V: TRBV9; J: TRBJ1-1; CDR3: CASSAFGGADTEAFF
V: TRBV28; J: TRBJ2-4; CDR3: CASSSAIAKNIQYF
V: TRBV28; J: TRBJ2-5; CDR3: CASSPQKLGGFQYF
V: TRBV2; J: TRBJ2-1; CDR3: CASTIEAEQFF
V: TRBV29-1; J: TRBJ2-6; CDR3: CSVEDPTGSGANVLTF
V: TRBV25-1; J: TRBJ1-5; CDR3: CASRGSGQSNQPQHF
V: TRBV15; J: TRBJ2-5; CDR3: CATRASGSRETQYF
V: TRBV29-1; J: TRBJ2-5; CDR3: CSVGTKETQYF
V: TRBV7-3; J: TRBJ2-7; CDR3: CASSLSGTGKLYEQYF
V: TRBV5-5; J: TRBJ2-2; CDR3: CASSPPGQANTGELFF
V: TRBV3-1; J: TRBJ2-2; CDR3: CASSQDWGSGRGRTGELFF
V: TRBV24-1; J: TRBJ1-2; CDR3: CATSDFGTGAEGYGYTF
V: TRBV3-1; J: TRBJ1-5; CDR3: CASSQDFGLGSNQPQHF
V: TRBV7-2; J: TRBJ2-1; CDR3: CASSFPPTTSGRASRNEQFF
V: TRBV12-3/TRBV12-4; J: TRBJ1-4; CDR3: CASSPSDGRKLFF
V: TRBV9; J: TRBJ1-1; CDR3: CASSRKGPGTEAFF
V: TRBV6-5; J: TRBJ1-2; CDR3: CASSYLSNYGYTF
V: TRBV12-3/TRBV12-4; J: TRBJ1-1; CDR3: CASRRQGTAEAFF
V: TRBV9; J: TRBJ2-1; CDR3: CASSARVVAYNEQFF
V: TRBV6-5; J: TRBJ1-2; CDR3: CASKNGVGYTF
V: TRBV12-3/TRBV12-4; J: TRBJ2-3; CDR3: CASSLTGGGTDTQYF
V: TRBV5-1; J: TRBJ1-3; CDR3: CASSANSGNTIYF